Each of the 13 T cell receptor beta chains below was sequenced from the same sample in a study of PD-L1 blockade in urothelial cancer (dated by TCRdb to about 2017). Library preparation used the immunoSEQ multiplex PCR assay. TCRdb took over this immuneACCESS table, retaining in-frame rearrangements with V and J assigned. Such tables are incomplete; in checked studies, under half of the missing clones stem from an unresolved V gene, and the remainder is unexplained. Within this sample are some 52,000 clones, with over 70% of them counted one time only. Jointly, the top ten make up about 5.6% of the sample. The specimen was PBMCs, collected around atezolizumab (anti-PD-L1) treatment. These receptor sequences come from a man aged 35 to 55 with urothelial cancer.

V usage is TRBV30 and J usage is TRBJ2-2, with TRBD1 as a possible D gene (5 bases). The CDR3 loop spans 15 amino acids. From germline, CDR1 is GTSNPN and CDR2 SVGIG (reference sequence). V lost 2 bases to trimming and J lost 1 base, with 11 bases between them. Written as DNA, the CDR3 is TGTGCCTGGAGTCGGCAGGGTCTGAACACCGGGGAGCTGTTTTTT. Its translation: CAWSRQGLNTGELFF.

The chain joins TRBV5-1 to TRBJ2-3; tentatively, D is TRBD2 (6 bases). Germline V CDR1 and CDR2: SGHRS, YFSETQ. V was pared by 6 bases and J by 6 bases, with 17 bases between. The CDR3 runs 14 residues. In DNA, the CDR3 is TGCGCCAGCACCCCCGGGCGGGATGGGGATACGCAGTATTTT. Translated: CASTPGRDGDTQYF. The entire variable domain, with the rest obtained from reference TRBV5-1 and TRBJ2-3, is as follows: KAGVTQTPRYLIKTRGQQVTLSCSPISGHRSVSWYQQTPGQGLQFLFEYFSETQRNKGNFPGRFSGRQFSNSRSEMNVSTLELGDSALYLCASTPGRDGDTQYFGPGTRLTVL.

As DNA, the CDR3 is TGTGCCAGTGACGCACAGGGGGGGACCCAGTACTTC. Translating it yields CASDAQGGTQYF. The chain combines TRBV2 with TRBJ2-5; 8 bases map to TRBD1. J lost 7 bases, V lost 9 bases, and 7 bases had no gene match. This CDR3 is 12 amino acids long. Per germline, CDR1 SNHLY and CDR2 FYNNEI.

The J gene is TRBJ2-1, the V gene TRBV5-5; 8 bases fit TRBD2. Germline V gene lookup returns CDR1 SGHKS and CDR2 YYEKEE (reference sequence). This CDR3 contains 15 residues. V shed 4 bases, J shed 6 bases, and the junction held 9 bases outside the gene matches. The CDR3 nucleotides read TGTGCCAGCAGCCCGCTAGCGGGTGGTACCAATGAGCAGTTCTTC. It specifies CASSPLAGGTNEQFF.

The chain has TRBV6-5 and TRBJ1-1; D may be TRBD1 (5 bases). This CDR3 has 14 amino acids. Trimming stripped 2 bases from V and 1 base from J, with 8 bases between. Germline CDR1 is MNHEY and CDR2 is SVGAGI. The CDR3 spells CASSYGGSNTEAFF. The CDR3 DNA sequence: TGTGCCAGCAGTTACGGGGGGTCGAACACTGAAGCTTTCTTT.

This clone was seen more than once but under ten times. This chain joins TRBV2 and TRBJ2-3; the D gene is possibly TRBD2 (5 bases). Between the trimmed V and J ends, which lost 6 bases and 1 base, there was a span of 14 bases. The germline V gene has CDR1 SNHLY and CDR2 FYNNEI. The CDR3 consists of 15 residues. The CDR3 sequence: CASRRTVSGTDTQYF. The CDR3 region has the DNA TGTGCCAGCAGACGGACTGTTTCCGGCACAGATACGCAGTATTTT.

This clone was seen once. The chain carries TRBV5-1 and TRBJ2-1, with TRBD2 matching over 11 bases. The V and J ends lost 4 bases and 9 bases, in that order; junction bases with no gene match: 9. The germline V gene has CDR1 SGHRS and CDR2 YFSETQ. The CDR3 sequence is 15 residues long. CDR3 sequence (DNA): TGCGCCAGCAGCCATAATAGCGGGAGGGCCGGTGAGCAGTTCTTC. Amino acid sequence: CASSHNSGRAGEQFF.

This chain uses TRBV27 with TRBJ1-1; D is ambiguous. V was clipped by 7 bases and J by 0 bases, with 6 bases between them. Germline CDR1 is MNHEY and CDR2 is SMNVEV (reference sequence). The CDR3 totals 12 residues. CDR3: CASKQMNTEAFF. The CDR3 DNA sequence: TGTGCCAGCAAACAGATGAACACTGAAGCTTTCTTT.

The sample holds one count of this clone. The chain is built from TRBV30 and TRBJ2-3, with 12 bases fitting TRBD2. This CDR3 region has 15 residues. Germline-derived CDR1 and CDR2 are GTSNPN and SVGIG (reference sequence). J lost 6 bases, V lost 1 base, and 5 bases had no gene match. CDR3 nucleotide sequence: TGTGCCTGGAGTGGGAGACTAGCGGGAGTGGATACGCAGTATTTT. It encodes CAWSGRLAGVDTQYF. The full variable domain, rest sourced from reference TRBV30 and TRBJ2-3, is SQTIHQWPATLVQPVGSPLSLECTVEGTSNPNLYWYRQAAGRGLQLLFYSVGIGQISSEVPQNLSASRPQDRQFILSSKKLLLSDSGFYLCAWSGRLAGVDTQYFGPGTRLTVL.

The V and J genes are TRBV11-1 and TRBJ2-7; D possibly corresponds to TRBD1 (6 bases). This CDR3 has 16 residues. V was trimmed by 2 bases and J by 2 bases, leaving 16 bases between them. Per germline, CDR1 SGHAT and CDR2 FQDESV (reference sequence). The CDR3 spells CASSLQRGTAPYEQYF. The CDR3 DNA reads as TGTGCCAGCAGCTTACAGAGGGGGACGGCCCCCTACGAGCAGTACTTC. Variable domain in full (rest from reference TRBV11-1 and TRBJ2-7): EAEVAQSPRYKITEKSQAVAFWCDPISGHATLYWYRQILGQGPELLVQFQDESVVDDSQLPKDRFSAERLKGVDSTLKIQPAELGDSAMYLCASSLQRGTAPYEQYFGPGTRLTVT.

The V and J genes are TRBV27 and TRBJ2-7, with D hard to call. The V end was cut by 5 bases, the J end by 3 bases, with 11 bases between. The length of the CDR3 is 13 residues. In germline, CDR1 is MNHEY, CDR2 SMNVEV (reference sequence). The CDR3 reads CASSSAKRYEQYF. In nucleotides, the CDR3 is TGTGCCAGCAGTAGTGCGAAGCGCTACGAGCAGTACTTC.

The V gene is TRBV10-2, the J gene TRBJ2-7; 7 bases agree with TRBD1. This CDR3 spans 13 amino acids. CDR1 and CDR2 from the germline V gene are WSHSY and SAAADI. Trimming took 8 bases from V and 2 from J; bases not matched to a gene: 6. CDR3 protein: CASLTGTTYEQYF. CDR3 nucleotides: TGCGCCAGCCTGACAGGGACGACCTACGAGCAGTACTTC.

In nucleotides, the CDR3 is TGTGCCAGCAGCCGTTCGCAGTCCTCCTACGAGCAGTACTTC. This codes for CASSRSQSSYEQYF. This chain links TRBV28 with TRBJ2-7; D not resolved. V lost 6 bases and J lost 0, with 12 bases in between. CDR1 and CDR2 from the germline V gene are MDHEN and SYDVKM. The CDR3 is made up of 14 amino acids.